This T cell receptor (beta chain) was identified during a study of cytomegalovirus exposure and HLA in healthy donors. Whole-study context: As released early, the data held some 85 million unique TCRs from HLA-typed donors.

Primers included in the PCR were 60 Vbeta and 13 Jbeta primers. As originally analysed: A later analysis tallied about 80 million unique TCR beta chains, about 9.9 million of them shared. Measured with immunoSEQ multiplex PCR; TCRdb has only the in-frame clones, and not every one. That table supplies the V and J calls and clone size; D and trimming were determined from the DNA. The clone table shows 45,000 to 55,000 clones, with the ten largest holding roughly 25%. Sequencing was carried out using PBMCs. The sequence derives from a middle-aged man in good health and CMV-seropositive.

CDR3: CSVGLQNNNEQFF. The CDR3 DNA sequence: TGCAGCGTTGGCCTACAGAACAACAATGAGCAGTTCTTC. The chain has TRBV29-1 and TRBJ2-1; D gene ambiguous. The germline CDR1 and CDR2 sequences are SQVTM and ANQGSEA. V was clipped by 4 bases and J by 5 bases, with 12 bases between them. The CDR3 has 13 residues.